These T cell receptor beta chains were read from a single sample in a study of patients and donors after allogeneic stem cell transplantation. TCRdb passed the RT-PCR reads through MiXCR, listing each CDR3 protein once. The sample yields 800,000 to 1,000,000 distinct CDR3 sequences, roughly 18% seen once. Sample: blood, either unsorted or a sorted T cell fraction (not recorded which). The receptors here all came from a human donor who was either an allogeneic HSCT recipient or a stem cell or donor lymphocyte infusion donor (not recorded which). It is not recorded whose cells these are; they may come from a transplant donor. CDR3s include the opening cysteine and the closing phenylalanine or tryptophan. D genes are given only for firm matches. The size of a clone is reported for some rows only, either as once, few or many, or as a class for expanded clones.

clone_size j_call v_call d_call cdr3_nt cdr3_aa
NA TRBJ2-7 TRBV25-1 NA TGTGCCAGCAGTGAATCGGGACCGTTCAATTCCTACGAGCAGTACTTC CASSESGPFNSYEQYF
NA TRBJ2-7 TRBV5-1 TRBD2 TGCGCCAGCAGCTTGACCCTAGCGGGAGTTTACGAGCAGTACTTC CASSLTLAGVYEQYF
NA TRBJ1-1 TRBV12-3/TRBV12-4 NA TGTGCCAGCAGCACACCCAGAATCAACACTGAAGCTTTCTTT CASSTPRINTEAFF
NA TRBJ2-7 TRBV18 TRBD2 TGTGCCAGCTCAACCCTAGCGGGGGGGGTAAGCTCCTACGAGCAGTACTTC CASSTLAGGVSSYEQYF
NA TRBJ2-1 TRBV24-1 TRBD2 TGTGCCACCACGGTCCTAGCGGGAGGAAATGAGCAGTTCTTC CATTVLAGGNEQFF
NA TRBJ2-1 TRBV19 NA TGTGCCAGTAGTATCTTCACCCACAATGAGCAGTTCTTC CASSIFTHNEQFF
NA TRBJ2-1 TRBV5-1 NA TGCGCCAGCAGCTTGGGGGTACGCGACAATGAGCAGTTCTTC CASSLGVRDNEQFF
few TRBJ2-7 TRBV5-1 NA TGCGCCAGCAGCCCGGTGGCAGGTGTAACCTACGAGCAGTACTTC CASSPVAGVTYEQYF
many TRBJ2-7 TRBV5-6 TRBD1 TGTGCCAGCAGCTTGAGGGACAGGGGTAACGAGCAGTACTTC CASSLRDRGNEQYF
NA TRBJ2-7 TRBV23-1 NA TGCGCCAGCAGTCAATCGGGCAGGGAAGGGCAGTACTTC CASSQSGREGQYF
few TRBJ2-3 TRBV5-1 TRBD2 TGCGCCAGCAGGCGTCTAGCGGGAGAGAGCACAGATACGCAGTATTTT CASRRLAGESTDTQYF
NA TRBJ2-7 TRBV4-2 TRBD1 TGTGCCAGCAGCCAAGAAAGGACAGGGTCCTACGAGCAGTACTTC CASSQERTGSYEQYF
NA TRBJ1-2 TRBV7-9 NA TGTGCCAGCAGCCCTCGTTCCCAGGGACTAATAACCTTC CASSPRSQGLITF
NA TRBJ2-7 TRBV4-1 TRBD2 TGCGCCAGCAGCCGTTTATCCGGGACGGGGGGCTACGAGCAGTACTTC CASSRLSGTGGYEQYF
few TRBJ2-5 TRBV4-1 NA TGCGCCAGCAGCCAAGCTAGGGTCGAGACCCAGTACTTC CASSQARVETQYF
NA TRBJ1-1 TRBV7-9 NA TGTGCCAGCAGCTTACCCCGGGCAGGGCTTTCTGAAGCTTTCTTT CASSLPRAGLSEAFF
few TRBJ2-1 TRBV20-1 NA TGCAGCCCATACAGGGAAAATGAGCAGTTCTTC CSPYRENEQFF
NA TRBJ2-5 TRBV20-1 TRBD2 TGCAGTGCTAGAGAACCGACTAGCGGGAGCCGCCCGGAGACCCAGTACTTC CSAREPTSGSRPETQYF
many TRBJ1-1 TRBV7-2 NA TGTGCCAGCAGCTTAGTTGGGGGCTTGAACACTGAAGCTTTCTTT CASSLVGGLNTEAFF
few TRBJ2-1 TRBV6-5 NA TGTGCCAGCAGTTACGGGGGACTGCGAGTTAATGAGCAGTTCTTC CASSYGGLRVNEQFF
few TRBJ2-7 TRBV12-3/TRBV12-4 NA TGTGCCAGCAGTTTCTCCGTCTACTACGAGCAGTACTTC CASSFSVYYEQYF
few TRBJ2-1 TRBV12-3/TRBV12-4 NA TGTGCCAGCAGCCCAAAGTCGGGCTGGGTATTATACAATGAGCAGTTCTTC CASSPKSGWVLYNEQFF
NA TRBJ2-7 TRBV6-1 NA TGTGCCAGCCTACCGCCCCGTGGGGCAGCGGTATCCTACGAGCAGTACTTC CASLPPRGAAVSYEQYF
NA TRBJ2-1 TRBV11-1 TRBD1 TGTGCCAGCAGCACCGAAACAGGGGCAGTCGCGCTCTTC CASSTETGAVALF
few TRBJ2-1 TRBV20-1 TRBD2 TGCAGTGCTAGGGCTAGCGGGGATACCAGCTCCTACAATGAGCAGTTCTTC CSARASGDTSSYNEQFF
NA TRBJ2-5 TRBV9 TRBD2 TGTGCCAGCAGCGTAGGGGCTAGCGGGGGTACAGAGACCCAGTACTTC CASSVGASGGTETQYF
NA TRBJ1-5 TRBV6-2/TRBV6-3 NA TGTGCCAGCAGTTACTCGATAGTCAGGTACCCTTTGGCTCAGCCCCAGCATTTT CASSYSIVRYPLAQPQHF
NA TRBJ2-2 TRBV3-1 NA TGTGCCAGCAGCCAGAGCGTATCCGGGGAGCTGTTTTTT CASSQSVSGELFF
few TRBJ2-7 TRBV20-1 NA TGCAGTGCTAGCCGGAGGGGCTCCTACGAGCAGTACTTC CSASRRGSYEQYF
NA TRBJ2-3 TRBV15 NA TGTGCCACCACAGGGGTAGATACGCAGTATTTT CATTGVDTQYF
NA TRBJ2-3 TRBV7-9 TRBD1 TGTGCCAGCAGCCGGACAGGGGTAGATACGCAGTATTTT CASSRTGVDTQYF
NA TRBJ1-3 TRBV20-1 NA TGCAGTGCCAGAACCTCCGGGACAACTGGAAACACCATATATTTT CSARTSGTTGNTIYF
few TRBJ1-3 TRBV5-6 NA TGTGCCAGCAGCTTAACCCTAGGCTCTGGAAACACCATATATTTT CASSLTLGSGNTIYF
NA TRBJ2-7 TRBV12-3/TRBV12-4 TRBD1 TGTGCCAGCAGTACAGGGGGACAGGGAGTCTTC CASSTGGQGVF
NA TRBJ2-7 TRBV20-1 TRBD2 TGCAGTGCTAGAGTGGCGGGAGAATCCTACGAGCAGTACTTC CSARVAGESYEQYF
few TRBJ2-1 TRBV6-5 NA TGTGCCAGCAGTTACCTCCCCAATGAGCAGTTCTTC CASSYLPNEQFF
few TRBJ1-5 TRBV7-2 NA TGTGCCAGCAGCTTACGGGGGGAGGGGAGCAATCAGCCCCAGCATTTT CASSLRGEGSNQPQHF
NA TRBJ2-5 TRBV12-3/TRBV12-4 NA TGTGCCAGCAGTTACAAACCCCGGACAAAAGGGGAGACCCAGTACTTC CASSYKPRTKGETQYF
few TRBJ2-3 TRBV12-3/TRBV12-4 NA TGTGCCAGCCAGGGACTCCTTCTCACAGATACGCAGTATTTT CASQGLLLTDTQYF
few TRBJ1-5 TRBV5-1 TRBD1 TGCGCCAGCAGCTTTATGACAGGGGAGGATCAGCCCCAGCATTTT CASSFMTGEDQPQHF
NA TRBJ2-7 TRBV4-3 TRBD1 TGCGCCAGCAGCCAAGAGACTTACAGGGGGCTGCAGTACTTC CASSQETYRGLQYF
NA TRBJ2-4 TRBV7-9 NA TGTGCCAGCAGCTTCGGACGGGCACTACTAGCCAAAAACATTCAGTACTTC CASSFGRALLAKNIQYF
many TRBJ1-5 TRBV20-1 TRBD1 TGCAGTGCTAATGACAGGGGAGGTCAGCCCCAGCATTTT CSANDRGGQPQHF
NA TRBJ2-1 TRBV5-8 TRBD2 TGTGCCAGCAGCGGCGGGAGATTGTGGAATGAGCAGTTCTTC CASSGGRLWNEQFF
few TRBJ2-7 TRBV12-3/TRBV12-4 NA TGTGCCAGCAGTTCCAGGCTGCGCTACGAGCAGTACTTC CASSSRLRYEQYF
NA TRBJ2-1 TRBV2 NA TGTGCCAGCAGTGATGAACAGGGGGGGCCTTACAATGAGCAGTTCTTC CASSDEQGGPYNEQFF
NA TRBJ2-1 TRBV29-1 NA TGCAACGTTGCCCGGGACAAAAACAATGAGCAGTTCTTC CNVARDKNNEQFF